This paragraph reports one TCR beta chain. This sample stems from a study of cytomegalovirus exposure and HLA in healthy donors. This CDR3 is built from 15 residues. The germline V and J ends were trimmed by 3 bases and 5 bases, with 17 bases remaining between them. Germline loops: CDR1 SGHRS, CDR2 YFSETQ. Vbeta (60) and Jbeta (13) primers were used in the PCR. Clones were sequenced by immunoSEQ multiplex PCR, and TCRdb holds only the in-frame ones, with some missing. This table holds around 110,000 clones, 50% to 70% found once. The gene calls are TRBV5-1 and TRBJ1-1; D is unclear. Sequencing input: PBMCs. The sequence was obtained from a woman aged 40 to 55 in good health and CMV-seropositive. DNA for the CDR3: TGCGCCAGCAGCTCCCCGGGGAGGGAGTTTACTGAAGCTTTCTTT. This sequence encodes CASSSPGREFTEAFF.